The 24 T cell receptor beta chains listed next were all sequenced from one sample in a study of T cell responses to AZD1222 COVID-19 vaccine. Sequencing was performed with immunoSEQ multiplex PCR; in TCRdb, only in-frame clones are kept and a portion is missing. Altogether around 120,000 clones are present, about 91% being singletons, with the ten largest covering about 8.8%. This material consisted of peripheral blood, taken on day 0 of AZD1222 vaccination. These TCRs come from an adult in good health.

The rearrangement uses TRBV4-2 and TRBJ2-1; 13 bases map to TRBD2. This CDR3 has 15 amino acids. The J segment lost 7 bases and the V segment lost 6 bases, leaving 6 bases of the junction unmatched. Germline CDR1 is LGHNA and CDR2 is YNFKEQ. Here the CDR3 reads CASSPGTSGNNEQFF. CDR3 sequence (DNA): TGTGCCAGCAGTCCCGGGACTAGCGGGAATAATGAGCAGTTCTTC.

This chain joins TRBV7-2 and TRBJ2-6; tentative D call: TRBD2 (6 bases). Germline lookup yields CDR1 SGHTA and CDR2 FQGNSA. With 8 bases removed from V and 2 bases from J, the gap between germline ends came to 16 bases. This CDR3 has 16 residues. This CDR3 reads CASRKRGGAGANVLTF. The DNA for the CDR3 is TGTGCCAGCCGCAAGAGGGGAGGTGCTGGGGCCAACGTCCTGACTTTC. Supplemented by reference TRBV7-2 and TRBJ2-6, the full variable domain reads GAGVSQSPSNKVTEKGKDVELRCDPISGHTALYWYRQSLGQGLEFLIYFQGNSAPDKSGLPSDRFSAERTGGSVSTLTIQRTQQEDSAVYLCASRKRGGAGANVLTFGAGSRLTVL.

The CDR3 nucleotides are TGTGCCATCAGTCCTGGACAGGGGAGTGACTATGGCTACACCTTC. This codes for CAISPGQGSDYGYTF. V gene TRBV10-3 combines with J gene TRBJ1-2; 9 nucleotides agree with TRBD1. The CDR3 has 15 residues. The germline V gene encodes CDR1 ENHRY and CDR2 SYGVKD. The ends lost 5 bases at V and 3 bases at J; junction bases unmatched: 7.

The genes are TRBV7-9 and TRBJ1-1; the D is unclear. Deletions cut 1 base from V and 5 bases from J, with 11 bases between. The CDR3 is 14 amino acids. Germline CDR1 is SEHNR and CDR2 is FQNEAQ (reference sequence). CDR3 sequence: CASSLVGTGTEAFF. CDR3 DNA sequence: TGTGCCAGCAGCTTAGTTGGTACCGGGACTGAAGCTTTCTTT.

The chain links TRBV11-1 to TRBJ2-3; 9 bases are a match to TRBD1. The CDR3 loop spans 15 amino acids. The trim removed 0 bases at V and 5 bases at J, leaving 3 bases unmatched. Germline V gene data show CDR1 as SGHAT and CDR2 as FQDESV (reference sequence). The CDR3 sequence: CASSLAPGQGDTQYF. The CDR3 region has the DNA TGTGCCAGCAGCTTAGCACCGGGACAGGGAGATACGCAGTATTTT.

The rearrangement uses TRBV3-1 (or the pseudogene TRBV3-2) and TRBJ1-1; D is ambiguous. V lost 4 bases to trimming and J lost 6 bases, with 18 bases between them. The CDR3 is 15 amino acids. The germline V gene encodes CDR1 LGHDT and CDR2 YNNKEL (reference sequence). Written as DNA, the CDR3 is TGTGCCAGCAGCCGAGTGGAGAAGGTGTGTCCTGAAGCTTTCTTT. Protein product: CASSRVEKVCPEAFF.

This rearrangement joins TRBV7-2 to TRBJ1-3; a weak D match, TRBD1 (5 bases). The CDR3 spans 17 residues. Trimming took off 0 bases at V and 3 bases at J, with 15 bases between the two ends. Germline CDR1 reads SGHTA; CDR2 reads FQGNSA. This chain's CDR3 is CASSLAKGQGYGNTIYF. The CDR3 coding sequence is TGTGCCAGCAGCTTAGCGAAGGGGCAGGGTTATGGAAACACCATATATTTT.

The chain is built from TRBV7-2 and TRBJ1-3; D not certain. The V gene's germline CDR1 is SGHTA and CDR2 FQGNSA. This CDR3 spans 12 amino acids. Between the trimmed V and J ends, which lost 5 bases and 7 bases, there was a span of 9 bases. The chain's CDR3 is CASSAMGNTIYF. DNA for the CDR3: TGTGCCAGCAGCGCCATGGGGAACACCATATATTTT.

This clone was seen a handful of times. The rearrangement uses TRBV12-5 and TRBJ1-4; tentative D call: TRBD1 (6 bases). The CDR3 spans 16 residues. Germline CDR1 is LGHNT and CDR2 is FRNRAP. Trimming cost V 4 bases and J 7 bases, with 19 bases left between them. The CDR3 reads CASGSWNRATTEKLFF. CDR3 DNA sequence: TGTGCTAGTGGTTCCTGGAACAGGGCGACGACTGAAAAACTGTTTTTT. The entire variable domain, with the rest obtained from reference TRBV12-5 and TRBJ1-4, is as follows: DARVTQTPRHKVTEMGQEVTMRCQPILGHNTVFWYRQTMMQGLELLAYFRNRAPLDDSGMPKDRFSAEMPDATLATLKIQPSEPRDSAVYFCASGSWNRATTEKLFFGSGTQLSVL.

This rearrangement joins TRBV4-1 to TRBJ2-2; TRBD1 might be the D (5 bases). The germline CDR1 and CDR2 sequences are MGHRA and YSYEKL. This CDR3 has 16 residues. The ends were cut back, 0 bases at V and 3 bases at J, with 11 bases in the middle. The CDR3 loop reads CASSQDIPRDTGELFF. The CDR3 nucleotides are TGCGCCAGCAGCCAAGATATACCCAGGGACACCGGGGAGCTGTTTTTT.

The chain has TRBV5-1 and TRBJ2-1; TRBD2 aligns across 8 bases. The length of the CDR3 is 16 residues. With 5 bases clipped from V and 0 bases from J, the junction kept 7 bases outside the gene matches. Germline CDR1 is SGHRS and CDR2 is YFSETQ. CDR3 sequence: CASRYIAGSSYNEQFF. In DNA form, the CDR3 reads TGCGCCAGCAGGTATATAGCGGGAAGCTCCTACAATGAGCAGTTCTTC.

The J gene is TRBJ2-3, the V gene TRBV5-4; 8 nucleotides agree with TRBD2. This CDR3 has 17 residues. From germline, CDR1 is SGHNT and CDR2 YYREEE (reference sequence). The V gene end was trimmed by 0 bases and the J gene end by 5 bases; junction bases not matched to a gene: 11. The CDR3 nucleotides are TGTGCCAGCAGCTTGGGAGGCGGGGGGCCCACCGGAGATACGCAGTATTTT. Amino acid sequence: CASSLGGGGPTGDTQYF. The whole variable domain, remainder taken from reference TRBV5-4 and TRBJ2-3, is ETGVTQSPTHLIKTRGQQVTLRCSSQSGHNTVSWYQQALGQGPQFIFQYYREEENGRGNFPPRFSGLQFPNYSSELNVNALELDDSALYLCASSLGGGGPTGDTQYFGPGTRLTVL.

This chain links TRBV5-1 with TRBJ1-2; perhaps TRBD1 as D (5 bases). This CDR3 contains 19 residues. V lost 0 bases and J 8 bases, leaving 29 bases between the germline ends. Germline V gene data show CDR1 as SGHRS and CDR2 as YFSETQ. This CDR3 reads CASSLGTGTGPSEAWGYTF. The CDR3 DNA reads as TGCGCCAGCAGCTTGGGAACCGGGACGGGACCTTCTGAAGCATGGGGCTACACCTTC.

This chain connects TRBV7-9 to TRBJ1-2; 12 bases are shared with TRBD1. The CDR3 spans 14 residues. The V and J ends lost 4 bases and 8 bases, in that order; junction bases with no gene match: 5. Germline V gene sequence: CDR1 SEHNR, CDR2 FQNEAQ (reference sequence). The chain's CDR3 is CASSSRDRGRGYTF. CDR3 DNA: TGTGCCAGCAGCTCCCGGGACAGGGGGCGCGGCTACACCTTC.

The CDR3 nucleotides are TGTGCCAGCAGCCCTAGGAGTAACTATGGCTACACCTTC. It translates to CASSPRSNYGYTF. The V call is TRBV7-2, the J call TRBJ1-2; D gene ambiguous. The CDR3 contains 13 residues. The germline V gene has CDR1 SGHTA and CDR2 FQGNSA. V was shortened by 5 bases and J by 1 base, with 8 bases between the two germline ends. The full variable domain, completed using reference TRBV7-2 and TRBJ1-2, is GAGVSQSPSNKVTEKGKDVELRCDPISGHTALYWYRQSLGQGLEFLIYFQGNSAPDKSGLPSDRFSAERTGGSVSTLTIQRTQQEDSAVYLCASSPRSNYGYTFGSGTRLTVV.

CDR3 nucleotide sequence: TGTGCCAGCAGAGAGGGAGTCCCTTACAATGAGCAGTTCTTC. Protein product: CASREGVPYNEQFF. The chain links TRBV7-2 to TRBJ2-1; TRBD2 might be the D (5 bases). The CDR3 loop spans 14 amino acids. The germline V gene encodes CDR1 SGHTA and CDR2 FQGNSA. With 6 bases removed from V and 4 bases from J, the gap between germline ends came to 13 bases.

The chain recombines TRBV28 with TRBJ1-6; TRBD1 matches at 9 bases. Germline CDR1 reads MDHEN; CDR2 reads SYDVKM. Trimming removed 7 bases from V and 4 bases from J; junction bases left unmatched: 5. The length of the CDR3 is 15 residues. The CDR3 region has the DNA TGTGCCAGCACTCGGACAGGGGAGTATAATTCACCCCTCCACTTT. It translates to CASTRTGEYNSPLHF.

The chain couples TRBV6-5 to TRBJ1-1, with D maybe TRBD1 (6 bases). The CDR3 extends over 15 amino acids. Germline V gene lookup returns CDR1 MNHEY and CDR2 SVGAGI. V was clipped by 2 bases and J by 1 base, with 11 bases between them. The CDR3 coding sequence is TGTGCCAGCAGTTACGCGACAGGCACGAACACTGAAGCTTTCTTT. Amino acid sequence: CASSYATGTNTEAFF.

This sequence joins TRBV5-1 and TRBJ1-2; 8 positions agree with TRBD1. CDR3 length: 14 amino acids. V dropped 3 bases and J dropped 4; count of bases not matched to a gene: 5. CDR1 is SGHRS and CDR2 is YFSETQ in the germline V gene. The CDR3 nucleotides are TGCGCCAGCAGCTCCGGACAGGGAGGCTATGGCTACACCTTC. Its translation: CASSSGQGGYGYTF.

The rearrangement joins TRBV5-6 to TRBJ1-6, with D perhaps matching TRBD1 (5 bases). V was clipped by 4 bases and J by 10 bases, with 18 bases between them. The germline V gene encodes CDR1 SGHDT and CDR2 YYEEEE. The CDR3 consists of 15 residues. The CDR3 sequence is CASSSTGVGWSPLHF. The DNA of the CDR3 is TGTGCCAGCAGCAGCACGGGGGTAGGTTGGTCACCCCTCCACTTT.

This chain connects TRBV24-1 to TRBJ2-1; possibly TRBD1 or TRBD2 for D (5 bases each). This CDR3 comprises 19 residues. V was shortened by 1 base and J by 2 bases, with 20 bases between the two germline ends. The germline V gene has CDR1 KGHDR and CDR2 SFDVKD. The CDR3 DNA follows: TGTGCCACCAGTGATTTACCCACGAGGGGCGGTGGGGCCTACAATGAGCAGTTCTTC. Residues: CATSDLPTRGGGAYNEQFF.

The chain recombines TRBV7-2 with TRBJ2-3, with D possibly being TRBD2 (5 bases). Germline V lookup: CDR1 SGHTA, CDR2 FQGNSA. The CDR3 sequence is 15 residues long. The V end lost 1 base, the J end lost 4 bases, and 12 bases lay between the germline ends. The CDR3 loop is CASSLDPGFADTQYF. The CDR3 DNA reads as TGTGCCAGCAGCTTAGACCCGGGGTTCGCAGATACGCAGTATTTT.

V usage is TRBV5-1 and J usage is TRBJ2-7; tentatively, D is TRBD2 (7 bases). Between the trimmed V and J ends, which lost 7 bases and 5 bases, there was a span of 13 bases. CDR3 length: 12 amino acids. Germline CDR1 is SGHRS and CDR2 is YFSETQ. The CDR3 coding sequence is TGCGCCAGCCAGGGAGGGGGTGACGAGCAGTACTTC. Residues: CASQGGGDEQYF.

This clone came up once. The gene calls are TRBV28 and TRBJ1-2, with D maybe TRBD1 (5 bases). The V end lost 3 bases, the J end lost 7 bases, and 12 bases lay between the germline ends. This CDR3 has 13 residues. CDR1 is MDHEN and CDR2 is SYDVKM in the germline V gene. The CDR3 spells CASSLKAGPGYTF. CDR3 sequence (DNA): TGTGCCAGCAGTTTGAAGGCAGGGCCTGGCTACACCTTC.